The 8 T cell receptor beta chains in this list originate from one sample, sequenced in a study of T cells after yellow fever vaccination. TCRdb ran MiXCR on the 5' RACE reads and lists one entry per CDR3 protein. The sample has about 130,000 distinct CDR3 sequences, about 6.9% seen once. Sequencing used CD4+ T cells sorted from PBMCs, obtained 10 days after the yellow fever booster vaccination. These receptors were taken from a man aged 25-45 years who received the YFV17D yellow fever vaccine.

This clonotype was found a few times. This chain links TRBV19 with TRBJ2-2, with 7 bases that match TRBD1. This CDR3 is built from 16 residues. In germline, CDR1 is LNHDA, CDR2 SQIVND (reference sequence). V dropped 3 bases and J dropped 3; count of bases not matched to a gene: 7. CDR3 coding DNA: TGTGCCAGTAGTATTTCCAACAGGGGACACACCGGGGAGCTGTTTTTT. This sequence encodes CASSISNRGHTGELFF.

Many counts were recorded for this clonotype. V is TRBV4-3 and J is TRBJ1-1, with a tentative D call TRBD1 (5 bases). V lost 1 base and J lost 7, with 13 bases in between. The CDR3 consists of 14 residues. Germline V gene lookup returns CDR1 LGHNA and CDR2 YSLEER. The CDR3 loop reads CASSQVPGIVEAFF. In DNA form, the CDR3 reads TGCGCCAGCAGCCAAGTCCCAGGGATAGTTGAAGCTTTCTTT.

This clonotype was recorded many times. V and J are TRBV20-1 and TRBJ2-1; the D is unclear. The CDR3 contains 14 residues. The ends were cut back, 1 base at V and 6 bases at J, with 13 bases in the middle. The V gene's germline CDR1 is DFQATT and CDR2 SNEGSKA (reference sequence). The CDR3 nucleotides are TGCAGTGCTAGAGTTCGGAACCTACCCAATGAGCAGTTCTTC. Its protein is CSARVRNLPNEQFF.

Only a few counts were recorded for this clonotype. The gene calls are TRBV5-4 and TRBJ1-2, with D hard to call. Germline CDR1 and CDR2: SGHNT and YYREEE (reference sequence). The V end was cut by 0 bases, the J end by 4 bases, with 16 bases between. The length of the CDR3 is 16 residues. The DNA of the CDR3 is TGTGCCAGCAGCTTGGCCAGCACGGTCGGAGGCTATGGCTACACCTTC. It is translated as CASSLASTVGGYGYTF.

This clonotype was picked up many times. The gene calls are TRBV20-1 and TRBJ2-1; D unresolved. The germline V and J ends were trimmed by 3 bases and 6 bases, with 6 bases remaining between them. This CDR3 contains 11 residues. Germline CDR1 is DFQATT and CDR2 is SNEGSKA (reference sequence). The chain's CDR3 is CSARWVNEQFF. CDR3 nucleotide sequence: TGCAGTGCTAGGTGGGTCAATGAGCAGTTCTTC.

This clonotype was seen many times. The rearrangement uses TRBV7-2 and TRBJ2-1; D ambiguous. The V gene lost 5 bases and the J gene lost 15 bases, with 17 bases spanning the gap. The CDR3 totals 12 residues. Per the germline V gene, CDR1 is SGHTA and CDR2 is FQGNSA. The CDR3 here is CASSPNPPALFF. The CDR3 DNA reads as TGTGCCAGCAGCCCAAACCCCCCAGCCCTGTTCTTC.

The sample holds many counts of this clonotype. The chain combines TRBV4-3 with TRBJ2-2; the D gene is possibly TRBD2 (6 bases). V was cut by 5 bases and J by 6 bases, with 10 bases left in between. The germline V gene has CDR1 LGHNA and CDR2 YSLEER. The CDR3 runs to 13 residues. DNA of the CDR3: TGCGCCAGCAGCTCGGGAGAGGCCGGGGAGCTGTTTTTT. Translating it yields CASSSGEAGELFF.

This clonotype occurred many times. The genes are TRBV3-1 and TRBJ2-1; perhaps TRBD2 as D (7 bases). The germline V and J ends were trimmed by 7 bases and 9 bases, with 13 bases remaining between them. Per the germline V gene, CDR1 is LGHDT and CDR2 is YNNKEL (reference sequence). The CDR3 length is 12 residues. The CDR3 protein is CASKGEGGEQFF. For the CDR3, the DNA is TGTGCCAGCAAGGGGGAGGGTGGTGAGCAGTTCTTC.